This T cell receptor beta chain was captured by sequencing in a study of tumor and adjacent non-tumor tissue in lung cancer. TCRbeta libraries were built with three rounds of nested PCR, modified from ARM-PCR. MiXCR, run by TCRdb on the multiplex PCR reads, gives a single entry per CDR3 protein. The table records some 100,000 distinct CDR3 sequences, 60% to 70% of them present only once. No cell sorting was done before RNA was extracted from the tissue. This non-tumor lung sample came from over 3 cm beyond the tumor edge. This CDR3 is built from 13 residues. CDR1 is MNHNY, CDR2 SVGAGI, per germline (reference sequence). V lost 7 bases and J lost 6, with 12 bases in between. This clonotype came up many times.

Input material: distant non-tumor lung tissue. The chain has TRBV6-6 and TRBJ2-2, with D maybe TRBD2 (5 bases). The sequence was collected from a man in his sixties with non-small cell lung cancer. For the CDR3, the DNA is TGTGCCAGCACTCTACGGGGTGCCGGGGAGCTGTTTTTT. Encoded protein: CASTLRGAGELFF.